The sequence of this TCR beta chain was determined in a study of identical twins. This CDR3 contains 16 residues. The germline V gene has CDR1 SNHLY and CDR2 FYNNEI. The V end was cut by 3 bases, the J end by 7 bases, with 16 bases between. MiXCR, applied by TCRdb to the 5' RACE reads, yields one record per CDR3 protein. Of about 550,000 distinct CDR3 sequences detected, more than 20% appear once; the ten largest clones hold around 0.47%. Separately, the same data were catalogued under a study of yellow fever vaccine responses in identical twins.

The specimen sequenced was CD4+ T cells sorted from blood. The sequence was obtained from a woman aged 18-29 years in good health. The chain has TRBV2 and TRBJ1-6, with D tentatively TRBD1 (5 bases). The CDR3 is CASSEQGVILNSPLHF. CDR3 coding DNA: TGTGCCAGCAGTGAGCAGGGAGTTATCCTAAATTCACCCCTCCACTTT.